Each of the 6 T cell receptor beta chains below was sequenced from the same sample in a study of prognosis after radiotherapy for stage I lung cancer. The TCR beta CDR3 region was amplified from genomic DNA, with two rounds of multiplex PCR being used for the amplification. Specific primers for each TRBV and TRBJ gene were what first-round PCR used. MiXCR, applied by TCRdb to the multiplex PCR reads, yields one record per CDR3 protein. Here the sample spans around 20,000 distinct CDR3 sequences, approximately 50% being singletons. The sample consisted of PBMCs, taken before or after stereotactic body radiation therapy (not recorded which). These receptor sequences come from a donor aged 50 or older with non-small cell lung cancer.

This clonotype was seen ten or more times. The chain has TRBV19 and TRBJ2-1; TRBD1 matches 12 bases. Unmatched junction bases numbered 3, after V lost 1 base and J lost 8 bases. Germline CDR1 is LNHDA and CDR2 is SQIVND (reference sequence). This CDR3 is 15 amino acids long. CDR3 nucleotide sequence: TGTGCCAGTAGTATAGGTGGGACAGGGGGCTATGAGCAGTTCTTC. It is translated as CASSIGGTGGYEQFF.

The rearrangement joins TRBV11-2 to TRBJ2-1; 11 nucleotides align to TRBD2. The germline CDR1 and CDR2 sequences are SGHAT and FQNNGV. The CDR3 spans 17 residues. The V gene end was trimmed by 5 bases and the J gene end by 4 bases; junction bases not matched to a gene: 10. CDR3 region: CASSTLAGGPVYNEQFF. The DNA of the CDR3 is TGTGCCAGCAGCACTCTAGCGGGGGGCCCAGTATACAATGAGCAGTTCTTC.

CDR3: CASRGTSAANTGELFF. The CDR3, as DNA: TGTGCCAGCAGGGGGACTAGCGCCGCGAACACCGGGGAGCTGTTTTTT. This rearrangement joins TRBV2 to TRBJ2-2; TRBD2 matches at 10 bases. The V gene end was trimmed by 6 bases and the J gene end by 0 bases; junction bases not matched to a gene: 4. CDR3 length equals 16 residues. Germline loops: CDR1 SNHLY, CDR2 FYNNEI.

Worth noting for this clonotype: A much more abundant neighbour one base away suggests this may be a read error. The chain recombines TRBV11-1 with TRBJ2-5, with a possible D match to TRBD2 (6 bases). The V end lost 8 bases, the J end lost 5 bases, and 21 bases lay between the germline ends. Germline V gives CDR1 SGHAT, CDR2 FQDESV (reference sequence). This CDR3 is 15 amino acids long. Here the CDR3 DNA reads TGTGCCAGCGGCTCCAGGGAGGCGATAGGGGAGACCCAGTACTTC. It yields the protein CASGSREAIGETQYF.

This clonotype is a singleton in its sample. This sequence joins TRBV7-3 and TRBJ2-5; 15 bases line up with TRBD2. CDR3 length equals 18 residues. The germline CDR1 and CDR2 sequences are SGHTA and FQGTGA. With V trimmed by 5 bases and J by 4 bases, 11 bases remained unmatched. CDR3 bases: TGTGCCAGCAGCCACCGGAACTGGACTAGCGGGAGGGCAGAGACCCAGTACTTC. Translation gives CASSHRNWTSGRAETQYF.

The chain uses TRBV11-3 and TRBJ1-2; D not resolved. The V end lost 0 bases, the J end lost 1 base, and 6 bases lay between the germline ends. The germline CDR1 and CDR2 sequences are SGHNT and YENEEA. The CDR3 covers 14 residues. CDR3 in amino acids: CASSLEGSNYGYTF. The CDR3 nucleotides read TGTGCCAGCAGCTTAGAAGGCAGTAACTATGGCTACACCTTC. The full variable domain, with the rest looked up from reference TRBV11-3 and TRBJ1-2, is EAGVVQSPRYKIIEKKQPVAFWCNPISGHNTLYWYLQNLGQGPELLIRYENEEAVDDSQLPKDRFSAERLKGVDSTLKIQPAELGDSAVYLCASSLEGSNYGYTFGSGTRLTVV.